This entry concerns a single TCR beta chain. Germline V CDR1 and CDR2: SEHNR, FQNEAQ (reference sequence). V shed 5 bases and J 3 bases; nucleotides not matched to a gene: 3. The CDR3 contains 13 residues. This specimen belongs to a study of T cell changes during pregnancy in multiple sclerosis. Method: immunoSEQ multiplex PCR; TCRdb's copy keeps in-frame clones and lacks some. The data hold some 30,000 clones, with 90% to 95% observed a single time. This clonotype was sampled from a female donor in good health, enrolled as a control in a pregnancy study. The chain is built from TRBV7-9 and TRBJ1-2, with 7 positions matching TRBD1. Sequences were derived from CD8+ T cells from peripheral blood mononuclear cells, sampled in the second trimester of pregnancy. Here the CDR3 reads CASSEGQDYGYTF. The CDR3 DNA reads TGTGCCAGCAGCGAAGGACAGGACTATGGCTACACCTTC.